This T cell receptor (beta chain) was identified during a study of T cells in Graves' hyperthyroidism and ophthalmopathy. This clonotype was recorded at least ten times. Amplified TCR beta CDR3 regions derived from RNA transcripts. Carried out on the TCR CDR3, a first-round RT-PCR used the HTBI primer set. TCRdb reanalysed the multiplex PCR reads using MiXCR and keeps one entry per CDR3 protein. Seen here are roughly 380,000 distinct CDR3 sequences, around 13% observed once, and the top ten hold more than 4.5%. V was shortened by 3 bases and J by 6 bases, with 9 bases between the two germline ends. The CDR3 totals 11 residues. Per the germline V gene, CDR1 is DFQATT and CDR2 is SNEGSKA (reference sequence).

The chain couples TRBV20-1 to TRBJ2-7; TRBD2 might be the D (6 bases). This receptor was taken from a woman younger than 35 with Graves' hyperthyroidism. The sequenced sample consisted of blood. The chain's CDR3 is CSAREGSEQYF. DNA of the CDR3: TGCAGTGCTAGGGAGGGCTCCGAGCAGTACTTC.